These 21 T cell receptor beta chains share one sample of origin, sequenced in a study of CD8 T cells in Susac syndrome. With random hexamers, reverse transcription was performed on 0.5 to 1 ug of RNA. Each CDR3 protein gets one entry after TCRdb re-called the immunoSEQ multiplex PCR reads with MiXCR. The sample includes a few hundred thousand distinct CDR3 sequences, 94% of them seen just once. Material for sequencing was CD4+ T cells from PBMCs. These receptors were obtained from a human donor with Susac syndrome.

This chain connects TRBV15 to TRBJ1-4; maybe TRBD1 (5 bases). Trimming left V 0 bases short and J 6 bases short, with 14 bases between. This CDR3 spans 16 amino acids. Per the germline V gene, CDR1 is LNHNV and CDR2 is YYDKDF (reference sequence). CDR3 coding DNA: TGTGCCACCAGCAGAGATCCGGCGGGGCGGGATGAAAAACTGTTTTTT. Translation: CATSRDPAGRDEKLFF.

This clonotype was detected only a few times. The chain is built from TRBV7-2 and TRBJ2-6; a weak D match, TRBD1 (6 bases). Deletions cut 5 bases from V and 0 bases from J, with 17 bases between. Germline CDR1 SGHTA, CDR2 FQGNSA. The CDR3 sequence is 18 residues long. Here the CDR3 DNA reads TGTGCCAGCAGCCTTCGACAAGGGGGAAGCTCTGGGGCCAACGTCCTGACTTTC. Encoded protein: CASSLRQGGSSGANVLTF.

Concerning this clonotype: No DNA is shown, since the ends of the CDR3 on it are uncertain; the CDR3 is the one TCRdb lists. This chain links TRBV27 with TRBJ1-2; the table's TRBD1 call for D was not verified on the DNA. A total of 16 residues make up the CDR3, ends included. The germline V gene has CDR1 MNHEY and CDR2 SMNVEV (reference sequence). CDR3 sequence reads: CASSSSFTGTYYGYTF.

V usage is TRBV5-1 and J usage is TRBJ2-7, with no clear D. This CDR3 contains 13 residues. V dropped 4 bases and J dropped 4 bases, with 12 bases sitting between them. Germline loops: CDR1 SGHRS, CDR2 YFSETQ. The CDR3 sequence is CASSPLTSYEQYF. CDR3 coding DNA: TGCGCCAGCAGCCCTCTGACAAGTTACGAGCAGTACTTC.

This chain connects TRBV20-1 to TRBJ1-5, with D maybe TRBD1 (5 bases). Trimming stripped 2 bases from V and 14 bases from J, with 13 bases between. Germline loops: CDR1 DFQATT, CDR2 SNEGSKA (reference sequence). The CDR3 extends over 11 amino acids. The CDR3 DNA is TGCAGTGCTAGACAGGGACGCCTCAAGCATTTT. This encodes CSARQGRLKHF.

The V gene is TRBV2, the J gene TRBJ2-3; D gene unclear. Germline assignment: CDR1 SNHLY and CDR2 FYNNEI. V was pared by 3 bases and J by 0 bases, with 4 bases between. The CDR3 contains 13 residues. The CDR3 DNA is TGTGCCAGCAGTGATAGTAGCACAGATACGCAGTATTTT. Protein sequence: CASSDSSTDTQYF.

J is TRBJ1-3 and V is TRBV7-8; the D is unclear. This CDR3 is 14 amino acids long. Germline V CDR1 and CDR2: SGHVS, FQNEAQ. Between the trimmed V and J ends, which lost 6 bases and 3 bases, there was a span of 12 bases. The CDR3 sequence: CASSPLGFGNTIYF. The CDR3 DNA reads TGTGCCAGCAGTCCTCTAGGGTTTGGAAACACCATATATTTT.

The rearrangement joins TRBV6-2 or TRBV6-3 to TRBJ2-1; TRBD1 agrees at 9 bases. Trimming removed 2 bases from V and 5 bases from J; junction bases left unmatched: 1. Germline V gene lookup returns CDR1 MNHEY and CDR2 SVGEGT. The CDR3 runs 14 residues. The chain's CDR3 is CASSYRDRDNEQFF. The CDR3 DNA is TGTGCCAGCAGTTACCGGGACAGGGACAATGAGCAGTTCTTC.

This chain connects TRBV3-1 to TRBJ2-7; D is undetermined. Trimming pared 4 bases from V and 8 bases from J, leaving 15 bases between. The CDR3 is 13 residues long. Per germline, CDR1 LGHDT and CDR2 YNNKEL (reference sequence). Here the CDR3 DNA reads TGTGCCAGCAGCCCGACCCCCGAAGGCAAGCAGTACTTC. It translates to CASSPTPEGKQYF.

The chain links TRBV6-6 to TRBJ1-2; no clear D gene. Germline V gives CDR1 MNHNY, CDR2 SVGAGI (reference sequence). Trimming took 5 bases from V and 6 from J, leaving 7 bases between them. The CDR3 covers 11 residues. CDR3 region: CASSVADGYTF. The CDR3 DNA sequence: TGTGCCAGCAGTGTGGCAGATGGCTACACCTTC.

This clonotype was observed once. The V gene is TRBV6-5, the J gene TRBJ1-2; D is uncertain. Trimming took 3 bases from V and 1 from J, leaving 9 bases between them. Germline V lookup: CDR1 MNHEY, CDR2 SVGAGI. This CDR3 has 14 residues. The DNA of the CDR3 is TGTGCCAGCAGTTATTCCGGAATTAACTATGGCTACACCTTC. This translates into CASSYSGINYGYTF.

The J gene is TRBJ2-6, the V gene TRBV2; no clear D gene. This CDR3 is built from 13 residues. The V gene's germline CDR1 is SNHLY and CDR2 FYNNEI. The germline V and J ends were trimmed by 5 bases and 4 bases, with 6 bases remaining between them. This chain's CDR3 is CASSRLGANVLTF. The CDR3 DNA is TGTGCCAGCAGTCGTCTCGGGGCCAACGTCCTGACTTTC.

The genes are TRBV20-1 and TRBJ2-1, with D perhaps given as TRBD1 or TRBD2 (5 bases each). Germline V gene sequence: CDR1 DFQATT, CDR2 SNEGSKA (reference sequence). This CDR3 is 13 amino acids long. Deletions cut 6 bases from V and 6 bases from J, with 15 bases between. CDR3 sequence reads: CSAVRDPGNEQFF. For the CDR3, the DNA is TGCAGTGCCGTCCGGGACCCAGGCAATGAGCAGTTCTTC.

The V and J genes are TRBV5-4 and TRBJ1-1; possible D gene TRBD1, 6 bases. CDR1 SGHNT and CDR2 YYREEE come from the germline V gene (reference sequence). V was trimmed by 4 bases and J by 7 bases, leaving 17 bases between them. CDR3 length equals 14 residues. CDR3 region: CASSAPGTSDEAFF. In DNA, the CDR3 is TGTGCCAGCAGCGCCCCCGGGACATCAGATGAAGCTTTCTTT.

The chain carries TRBV20-1 and TRBJ2-7; 9 bases are shared with TRBD1. Per germline, CDR1 DFQATT and CDR2 SNEGSKA (reference sequence). Trimming cost V 6 bases and J 2 bases; bases outside gene matches: 11. The CDR3 is made up of 15 amino acids. In DNA, the CDR3 is TGCAGTGCCCGGACACCCGGGACAGGGCCCTACGAGCAGTACTTC. Residues: CSARTPGTGPYEQYF.

This rearrangement joins TRBV20-1 to TRBJ2-5; D is undetermined. V shed 5 bases and J shed 2 bases, with 9 bases lying between them. Per the germline V gene, CDR1 is DFQATT and CDR2 is SNEGSKA (reference sequence). There are 12 residues in the CDR3. The CDR3 nucleotides read TGCAGTGCTCGGACGGATCAAGAGACCCAGTACTTC. Protein: CSARTDQETQYF.

The chain links TRBV2 to TRBJ1-5; D remains unclear. The germline gives CDR1 SNHLY, CDR2 FYNNEI. V gave up 3 bases and J gave up 6 bases, with 9 bases separating them. The CDR3 length is 13 residues. The CDR3 protein is CASSEGRSQPQHF. CDR3 bases: TGTGCCAGCAGTGAGGGGAGGTCTCAGCCCCAGCATTTT.

The chain employs TRBV2 and TRBJ2-7; D gene uncertain. Germline loops: CDR1 SNHLY, CDR2 FYNNEI. Trimming cost V 8 bases and J 3 bases, with 17 bases left between them. This CDR3 region has 14 residues. Written as DNA, the CDR3 is TGTGCCAGCCGACGTTCCGGATTAAACTACGAGCAGTACTTC. It yields the protein CASRRSGLNYEQYF.

The J gene is TRBJ2-3, the V gene TRBV20-1; 9 bases are shared with TRBD2. Germline V gene data show CDR1 as DFQATT and CDR2 as SNEGSKA (reference sequence). The ends lost 2 bases at V and 0 bases at J; junction bases unmatched: 6. The CDR3 contains 16 residues. CDR3 bases: TGCAGTGCTAGAAGGGGGCTAGCGGGGAGCACAGATACGCAGTATTTT. Its translation is CSARRGLAGSTDTQYF.

CDR3 nucleotides: TGCGCCAGCAGCAAGGACAGAGGAACTCAGCCCCAGCATTTT. Its protein is CASSKDRGTQPQHF. The genes are TRBV5-1 and TRBJ1-5; weak D call: TRBD1 (6 bases). The germline V and J ends were trimmed by 4 bases and 6 bases, with 14 bases remaining between them. The CDR3 has 14 amino acids. Germline CDR1 and CDR2: SGHRS and YFSETQ.

V and J are TRBV29-1 and TRBJ2-3; 8 bases agree with TRBD1. This CDR3 is built from 14 residues. V lost 6 bases to trimming and J lost 5 bases; unmatched junction nucleotides: 10. Germline V gives CDR1 SQVTM, CDR2 ANQGSEA. The CDR3 sequence: CSVIPGTGRDTQYF. The CDR3 DNA follows: TGCAGCGTAATCCCCGGGACAGGACGAGATACGCAGTATTTT.